Listed below are T cell receptor beta chains from one sample, sequenced in a study of technical replicates of blood from several donors. Generated by immunoSEQ multiplex PCR, the TCRdb table keeps only in-frame clones and is missing some. The sample lists over 75,000 clones, around 97% occurring once. Sequenced input: T cells isolated from PBMCs. These receptors were collected from a human donor in good health. CDR3s include the opening cysteine and the closing phenylalanine or tryptophan. D genes are given only for firm matches. Clone size is given for some rows only: seen once, a few or many times, or a class if the clone is expanded.

J,size,V,D,CDR3,DNA
TRBJ2-6,-,TRBV4-2,TRBD2,CASSRLAAGGANVLTF,TGTGCCAGCAGCCGACTAGCGGCTGGGGGGGCCAACGTCCTGACTTTC
TRBJ2-7,-,TRBV4-1,TRBD2,CASTKLESGSGYEQYF,TGCGCCAGCACAAAACTGGAAAGCGGGAGCGGCTACGAGCAGTACTTC
TRBJ1-1,-,TRBV10-3,-,CASSRNRELAEAFF,TGTGCCAGCAGCAGGAACAGGGAACTCGCTGAAGCTTTCTTT
TRBJ1-2,-,TRBV27,-,CASSLIGGEGYTF,TGTGCCAGCAGTTTAATTGGGGGGGAAGGCTACACCTTC
TRBJ2-1,-,TRBV5-6,-,CASSLVRFYNEQFF,TGTGCCAGCAGCTTAGTACGGTTCTACAATGAGCAGTTCTTC
TRBJ2-2,-,TRBV6-5,-,CASSQRTSYTGELFF,TGTGCCAGCAGTCAAAGGACTTCCTACACCGGGGAGCTGTTTTTT
TRBJ1-2,-,TRBV29-1,-,CSVRASSNYGYTF,TGCAGCGTAAGAGCGTCCTCTAACTATGGCTACACCTTC
TRBJ2-3,-,TRBV4-3,-,CASSQIVLGTDTQYF,TGCGCCAGCAGCCAGATAGTACTTGGCACAGATACGCAGTATTTT
TRBJ2-3,-,TRBV10-3,TRBD2,CAISRLASSTDTQYF,TGTGCCATCAGTCGACTAGCGTCTTCCACAGATACGCAGTATTTT
TRBJ2-7,-,TRBV7-6,TRBD2,CASTPGASGSYEQYF,TGTGCCAGCACCCCGGGGGCTAGCGGGTCCTACGAGCAGTACTTC
TRBJ2-7,-,TRBV11-3,TRBD2,CASSLLTGTSGRAYEQYF,TGTGCCAGCAGCTTACTAACCGGGACTAGCGGGAGGGCTTACGAGCAGTACTTC
TRBJ1-5,-,TRBV5-1,TRBD1,CASSTAGGSGQPQHF,TGCGCCAGCAGCACGGCAGGGGGCTCAGGTCAGCCCCAGCATTTT
TRBJ2-7,-,TRBV18,-,CASSPGGEQYF,TGTGCCAGCTCACCCGGCGGCGAGCAGTACTTC
TRBJ2-3,-,TRBV7-2,TRBD1,CASSSGTGYTDTQYF,TGTGCCAGCAGCTCCGGGACAGGGTACACAGATACGCAGTATTTT
TRBJ2-1,-,TRBV5-4,TRBD1,CASSTGTGRNNEQFF,TGTGCCAGCAGCACTGGGACAGGCAGAAACAATGAGCAGTTCTTC
TRBJ1-1,-,TRBV6-4,-,CASSERMGGTEAFF,TGTGCCAGCAGTGAAAGGATGGGGGGCACTGAAGCTTTCTTT
TRBJ2-7,-,TRBV4-1,-,CASSQDLVASSYEQYF,TGCGCCAGCAGCCAAGATCTGGTGGCTAGCTCCTACGAGCAGTACTTC
TRBJ1-2,-,TRBV6-6,-,CASSSDSLNYGYTF,TGTGCCAGCAGTTCGGACAGTTTGAACTATGGCTACACCTTC
TRBJ2-7,-,TRBV19,TRBD2,CASSRGERYEQYF,TGTGCCAGTAGTCGGGGGGAGAGGTACGAGCAGTACTTC
TRBJ2-2,-,TRBV4-2,TRBD2,CASSQVVVAGTGELFF,TGTGCCAGCAGCCAAGTGGTGGTAGCGGGCACCGGGGAGCTGTTTTTT
TRBJ1-2,-,TRBV7-9,-,CASRPTGFGYTF,TGTGCCAGCAGGCCAACAGGGTTTGGCTACACCTTC
TRBJ1-1,-,TRBV7-3,-,CASSFEGYTEAFF,TGTGCCAGCAGCTTCGAGGGATACACTGAAGCTTTCTTT
TRBJ2-1,-,TRBV19,TRBD2,CATNSGSSYNEQFF,TGTGCCACCAACAGCGGGAGCTCCTACAATGAGCAGTTCTTC
TRBJ2-5,-,TRBV7-9,-,CASSLTVPYQETQYF,TGTGCCAGCAGCTTAACTGTACCTTACCAAGAGACCCAGTACTTC
TRBJ2-3,-,TRBV29-1,TRBD2,CSVEPSGSPDTQYF,TGCAGCGTTGAACCCAGCGGGAGTCCGGATACGCAGTATTTT
TRBJ2-5,-,TRBV5-4,-,CASSTPEETQYF,TGTGCCAGCAGTACGCCAGAAGAGACCCAGTACTTC
TRBJ1-2,-,TRBV4-2,TRBD1,CASSQREQGVGYGYTF,TGTGCCAGCAGCCAAAGGGAACAGGGGGTGGGCTATGGCTACACCTTC
TRBJ2-1,once,TRBV4-3,TRBD2,CASSHTGLADNNEQFF,TGCGCCAGCAGCCATACGGGACTAGCGGATAACAATGAGCAGTTCTTC
TRBJ2-1,once,TRBV4-1,-,CASSQEGPAAGNEQFF,TGCGCCAGCAGCCAAGAAGGACCAGCGGCGGGCAATGAGCAGTTCTTC
TRBJ2-1,-,TRBV13,TRBD2,CASSPPLEGLGEQFF,TGTGCCAGCAGCCCCCCCCTTGAGGGACTAGGTGAGCAGTTCTTC
TRBJ2-7,-,TRBV7-7,TRBD1,CASSGTGNEQYF,TGTGCTAGCAGCGGGACAGGGAACGAGCAGTACTTC